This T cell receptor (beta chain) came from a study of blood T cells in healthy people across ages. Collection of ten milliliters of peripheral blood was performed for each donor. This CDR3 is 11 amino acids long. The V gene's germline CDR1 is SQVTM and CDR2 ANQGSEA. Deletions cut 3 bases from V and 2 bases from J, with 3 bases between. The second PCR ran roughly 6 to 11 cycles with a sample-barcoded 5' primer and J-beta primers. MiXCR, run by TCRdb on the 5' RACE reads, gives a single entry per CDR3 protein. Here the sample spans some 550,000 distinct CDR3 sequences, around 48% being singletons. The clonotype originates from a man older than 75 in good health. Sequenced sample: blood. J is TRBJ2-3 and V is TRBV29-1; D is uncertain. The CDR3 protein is CSVDATDTQYF. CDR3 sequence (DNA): TGCAGCGTTGATGCCACAGATACGCAGTATTTT.